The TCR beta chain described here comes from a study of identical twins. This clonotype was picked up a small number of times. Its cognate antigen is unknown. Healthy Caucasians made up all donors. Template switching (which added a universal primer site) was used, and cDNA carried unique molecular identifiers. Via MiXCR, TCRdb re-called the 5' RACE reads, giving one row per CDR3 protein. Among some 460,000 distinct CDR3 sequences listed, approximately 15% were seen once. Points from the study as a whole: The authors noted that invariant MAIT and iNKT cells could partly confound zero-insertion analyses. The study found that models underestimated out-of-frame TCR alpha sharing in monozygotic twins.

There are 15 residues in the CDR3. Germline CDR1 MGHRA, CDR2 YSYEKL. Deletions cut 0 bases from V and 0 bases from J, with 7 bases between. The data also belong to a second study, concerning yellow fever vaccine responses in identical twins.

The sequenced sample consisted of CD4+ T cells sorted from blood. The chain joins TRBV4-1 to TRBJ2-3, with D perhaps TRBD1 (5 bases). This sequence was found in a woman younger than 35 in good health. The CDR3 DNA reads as TGCGCCAGCAGCCAAGATGGGGCTAGCACAGATACGCAGTATTTT. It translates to CASSQDGASTDTQYF.